This T cell receptor (beta chain) stems from a study of PD-L1 blockade in urothelial cancer. CDR1 is MNHEY and CDR2 is SVGAGI in the germline V gene. The CDR3 spans 15 residues. Trimming pared 6 bases from V and 4 bases from J, leaving 16 bases between. Some clones are missing from TCRdb's copy, which holds only in-frame ones; the method was immunoSEQ multiplex PCR. This sample has approximately 70,000 clones, with about 89% found just once. The sequence was obtained from a man in his 60s with urothelial cancer. The sample here was PBMCs, taken around atezolizumab (anti-PD-L1) treatment. The V gene is TRBV6-5, the J gene TRBJ1-3, with D possibly TRBD1 on 5 matching bases. The CDR3 protein is CASSPSGVSGNTIYF. The CDR3 coding sequence is TGTGCCAGCAGCCCTTCGGGGGTCTCCGGAAACACCATATATTTT.